This T cell receptor beta chain was observed in a study of shared clonotypes between healthy human individuals. This clone is a singleton in its sample. As yet, its antigen is unknown. Study-wide points: Larger richness was generally estimated for naive than memory subsets. Sharing across four donors was highest in naive CD4 (approximately 5%) and lowest in memory CD8 (about 0.4%).

Caucasian adults residing in Nashville, Tennessee made up all the donors. TCRdb's copy holds only in-frame clones and misses some; the assay was immunoSEQ multiplex PCR. The sample holds 1.6 million or so clones; roughly 96% are singletons and the top ten take approximately 1.2%. Sequencing used naive CD4+ T cells sorted from blood. Indicated subset: CD45RA+ positively selected. The origin of this receptor is a young man in good health.

DNA of the CDR3: TGCGCCAGCAGCTTGGACGAGAGGAGCTATGGCTACACCTTC. Amino acid sequence: CASSLDERSYGYTF. V is TRBV5-1 and J is TRBJ1-2; D ambiguous. The V gene lost 0 bases and the J gene lost 4 bases, with 10 bases spanning the gap. The CDR3 runs 14 residues. Germline lookup yields CDR1 SGHRS and CDR2 YFSETQ.